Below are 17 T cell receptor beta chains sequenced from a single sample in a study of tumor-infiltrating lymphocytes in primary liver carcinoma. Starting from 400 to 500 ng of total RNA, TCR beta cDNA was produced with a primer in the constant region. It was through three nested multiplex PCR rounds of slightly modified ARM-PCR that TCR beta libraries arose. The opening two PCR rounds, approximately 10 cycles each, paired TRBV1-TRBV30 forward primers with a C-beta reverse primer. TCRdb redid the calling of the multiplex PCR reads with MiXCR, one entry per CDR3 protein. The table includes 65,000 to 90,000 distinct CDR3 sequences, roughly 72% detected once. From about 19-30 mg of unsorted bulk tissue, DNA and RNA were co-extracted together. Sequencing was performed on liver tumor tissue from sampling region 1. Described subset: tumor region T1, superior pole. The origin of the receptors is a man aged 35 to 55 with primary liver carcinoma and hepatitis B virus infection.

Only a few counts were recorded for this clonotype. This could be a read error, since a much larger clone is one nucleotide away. The CDR3 nucleotides are TGTGCCAGCAGTGTGGGGGCGCGGATTAAGGCCGGGGAGCTGTTTTTT. Its translation: CASSVGARIKAGELFF. The V call is TRBV5-6, the J call TRBJ2-2; D is perhaps TRBD1 (6 bases). V was shortened by 5 bases and J by 6 bases, with 20 bases between the two germline ends. CDR1 is SGHDT, CDR2 YYEEEE, per germline. The CDR3 is made up of 16 amino acids.

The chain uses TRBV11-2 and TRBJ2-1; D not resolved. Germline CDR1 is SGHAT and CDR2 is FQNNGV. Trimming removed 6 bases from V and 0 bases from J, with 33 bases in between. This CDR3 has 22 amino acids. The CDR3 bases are TGTGCCAGCAGACTCTCCTACTGGGGTCCCGTGAAGCAGGTTCGCTCCTACAATGAGCAGTTCTTC. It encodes CASRLSYWGPVKQVRSYNEQFF.

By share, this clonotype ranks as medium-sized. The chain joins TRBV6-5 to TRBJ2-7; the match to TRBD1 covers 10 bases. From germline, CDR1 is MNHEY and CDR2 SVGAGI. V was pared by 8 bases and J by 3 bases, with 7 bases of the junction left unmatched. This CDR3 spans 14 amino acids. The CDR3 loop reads CASYPGQGHYEQYF. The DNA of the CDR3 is TGTGCCAGCTACCCGGGACAGGGGCACTACGAGCAGTACTTC.

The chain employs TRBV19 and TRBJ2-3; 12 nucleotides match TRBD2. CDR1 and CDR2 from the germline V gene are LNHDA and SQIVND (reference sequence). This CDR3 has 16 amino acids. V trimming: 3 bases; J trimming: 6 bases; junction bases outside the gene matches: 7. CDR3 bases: TGTGCCAGTAGTATCCTCGGACTAGCGGGAACGGATACGCAGTATTTT. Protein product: CASSILGLAGTDTQYF.

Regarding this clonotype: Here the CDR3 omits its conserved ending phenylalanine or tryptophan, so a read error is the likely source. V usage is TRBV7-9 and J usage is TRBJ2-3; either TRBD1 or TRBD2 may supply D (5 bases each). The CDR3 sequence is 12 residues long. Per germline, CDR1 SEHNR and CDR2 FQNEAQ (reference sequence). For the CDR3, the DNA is TGTGTCAGTGAGGGGAGCACAGATACGCAGTATTGT. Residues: CVSEGSTDTQYC.

CDR3 loop: CAGSLAPGTSGSSSYNEQFF. In nucleotides, the CDR3 is TGTGCTGGCAGCTTAGCGCCGGGGACTAGCGGTAGCAGCTCCTACAATGAGCAGTTCTTC. This chain joins TRBV7-9 and TRBJ2-1; 11 positions match TRBD2. Germline CDR1 reads SEHNR; CDR2 reads FQNEAQ (reference sequence). The length of the CDR3 is 20 residues.

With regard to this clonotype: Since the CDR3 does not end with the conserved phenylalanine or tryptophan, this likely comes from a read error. The CDR3 DNA reads as TGTAGCGTCGAGACTAGCGGGGCCTACAATGAGCAGTTCTCC. Translating gives CSVETSGAYNEQFS. The V gene is TRBV6-2 or TRBV6-3, the J gene TRBJ2-1, with 11 nucleotides matching TRBD2. CDR1 and CDR2 from the germline V gene are MNHEY and SVGEGT. This CDR3 has 14 residues.

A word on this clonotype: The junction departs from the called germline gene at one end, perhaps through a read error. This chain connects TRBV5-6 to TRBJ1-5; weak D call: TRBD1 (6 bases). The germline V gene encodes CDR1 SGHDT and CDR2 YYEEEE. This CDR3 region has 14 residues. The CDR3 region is CASSRGLGGHPQHF. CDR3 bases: TGTGCAAGCAGCCGGGGACTGGGGGGACATCCCCAGCATTTT.

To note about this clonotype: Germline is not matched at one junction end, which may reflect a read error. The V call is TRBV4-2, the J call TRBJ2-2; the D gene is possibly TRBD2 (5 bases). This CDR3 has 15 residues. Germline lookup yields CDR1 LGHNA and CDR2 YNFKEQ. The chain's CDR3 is CASSQELGNNGEPFF. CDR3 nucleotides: TGTGCCAGCAGCCAAGAGCTGGGAAACAACGGGGAGCCGTTTTTT.

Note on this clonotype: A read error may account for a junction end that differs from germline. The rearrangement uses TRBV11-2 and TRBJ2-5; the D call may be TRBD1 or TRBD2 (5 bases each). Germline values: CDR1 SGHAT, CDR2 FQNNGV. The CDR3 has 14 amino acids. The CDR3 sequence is CASSRRESQETRYF. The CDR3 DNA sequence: TGTGCCAGCAGCCGCAGGGAGAGCCAAGAGACCCGGTACTTC.

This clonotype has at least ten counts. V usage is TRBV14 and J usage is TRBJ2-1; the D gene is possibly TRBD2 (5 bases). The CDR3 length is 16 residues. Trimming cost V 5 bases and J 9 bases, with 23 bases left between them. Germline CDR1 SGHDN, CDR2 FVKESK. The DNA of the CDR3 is TGTGCCAGCAGCTCGTCCTCGGGATCGGTGTCTAGTGAGCAGTTCTTC. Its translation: CASSSSSGSVSSEQFF. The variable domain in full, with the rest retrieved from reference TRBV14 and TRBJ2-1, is EAGVTQFPSHSVIEKGQTVTLRCDPISGHDNLYWYRRVMGKEIKFLLHFVKESKQDESGMPNNRFLAERTGGTYSTLKVQPAELEDSGVYFCASSSSSGSVSSEQFFGPGTRLTVL.

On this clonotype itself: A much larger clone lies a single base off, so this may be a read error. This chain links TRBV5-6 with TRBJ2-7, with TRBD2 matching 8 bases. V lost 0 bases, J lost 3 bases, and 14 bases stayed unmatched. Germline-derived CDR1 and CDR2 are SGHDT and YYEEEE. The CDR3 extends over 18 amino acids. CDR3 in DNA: TGTGCCAGCAGCTTGGGGGGGGGACTAGTGGGAGCCTTCTACGAGCAGTACTTC. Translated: CASSLGGGLVGAFYEQYF.

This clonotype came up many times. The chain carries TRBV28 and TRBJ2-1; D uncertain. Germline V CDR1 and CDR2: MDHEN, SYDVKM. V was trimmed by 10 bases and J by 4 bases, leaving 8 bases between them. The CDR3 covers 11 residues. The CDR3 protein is CATRGYNEQFF. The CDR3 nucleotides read TGTGCCACCCGCGGTTACAATGAGCAGTTCTTC.

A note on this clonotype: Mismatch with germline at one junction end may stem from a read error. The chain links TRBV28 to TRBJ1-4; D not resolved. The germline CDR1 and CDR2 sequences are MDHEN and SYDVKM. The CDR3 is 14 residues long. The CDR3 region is CAISLLQLNEKLFF. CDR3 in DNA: TGTGCCATCAGTTTATTACAGCTAAATGAAAAACTGTTTTTT.

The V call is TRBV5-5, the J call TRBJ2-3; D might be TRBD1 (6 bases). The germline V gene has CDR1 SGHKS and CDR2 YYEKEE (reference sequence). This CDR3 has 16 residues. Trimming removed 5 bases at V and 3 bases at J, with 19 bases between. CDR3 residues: CASRRQGSLNTDTQYF. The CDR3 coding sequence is TGTGCCAGCAGGAGGCAGGGGTCCCTTAATACAGATACGCAGTATTTT.

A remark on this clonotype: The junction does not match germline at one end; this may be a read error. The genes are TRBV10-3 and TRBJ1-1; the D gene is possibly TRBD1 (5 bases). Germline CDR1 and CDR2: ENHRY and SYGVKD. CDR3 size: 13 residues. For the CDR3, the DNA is TGTACCATCAGGGAGTCTTGGAACACTGAAGCTTTCTTC. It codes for CTIRESWNTEAFF.

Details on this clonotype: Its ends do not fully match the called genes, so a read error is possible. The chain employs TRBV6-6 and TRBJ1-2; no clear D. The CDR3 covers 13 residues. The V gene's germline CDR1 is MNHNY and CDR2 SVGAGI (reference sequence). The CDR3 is CANSGSLNERYTF. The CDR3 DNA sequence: TGTGCCAACAGTGGATCCTTGAATGAACGGTACACTTTC.